This T cell receptor beta chain was recovered during a study of response to subunit inactivated influenza vaccine. Study-wide results and limits: Few new T cells, the authors suggested, are recruited by each seasonal influenza vaccination.

TCRdb reprocessed the RT-PCR reads with MiXCR, giving one entry per CDR3 protein. The table includes fewer than 800,000 distinct CDR3 sequences, approximately 15% detected once. The germline V and J ends were trimmed by 2 bases and 4 bases, with 3 bases remaining between them. Germline-derived CDR1 and CDR2 are SQVTM and ANQGSEA. This CDR3 is 11 amino acids long. This clonotype has a handful of counts. Antigen unknown. The rearrangement links TRBV29-1 to TRBJ2-1; D gene unclear. The starting material was PBMCs from blood, obtained 11 to 12 days after vaccination. This clonotype was sampled from a man in his fifties or sixties who received an inactivated influenza vaccine. The CDR3, as DNA: TGCAGCGTTGAATGGTACAATGAGCAGTTCTTC. Amino acids: CSVEWYNEQFF.